These 7 T cell receptor beta chains were all obtained from the same sample, sequenced in a study of T cell repertoires in cytomegalovirus infection. TCRdb ran MiXCR on the reads and lists one entry per CDR3 protein. This table has 500,000 or so distinct CDR3 sequences, 16% appearing once. The sample taken for sequencing was CD8+ T cells from PBMCs. Receptors originate from a human donor in good health (CMV status not recorded). Some clones in this sample may be carry-over from other donors' samples.

This clonotype was picked up many times. The chain carries TRBV7-3 and TRBJ2-5, with 9 bases matching TRBD2. Trimming at V came to 3 bases and at J to 5 bases, leaving 7 bases not matched to a gene. The CDR3 is made up of 15 amino acids. Germline-derived CDR1 and CDR2 are SGHTA and FQGTGA. The CDR3 DNA sequence: TGTGCCAGCAGCTTGAGCGGGGGGCAAATGGAGACCCAGTACTTC. It is translated as CASSLSGGQMETQYF.

This clonotype was detected many times. This rearrangement joins TRBV5-5 to TRBJ1-1; 7 bases are a match to TRBD1. V shed 0 bases and J 5 bases; nucleotides not matched to a gene: 4. This CDR3 has 14 residues. Germline CDR1 reads SGHKS; CDR2 reads YYEKEE (reference sequence). The CDR3 region is CASSLGMGQTEAFF. As DNA, the CDR3 is TGTGCCAGCAGCTTGGGTATGGGACAGACTGAAGCTTTCTTT.

This clonotype was seen ten or more times. The CDR3 DNA reads TGTGCCAGCAGCCCCCGTGGGACTCCCCGAGCCTCCTACGAGCAGTACTTC. This gives the protein CASSPRGTPRASYEQYF. The chain couples TRBV7-9 to TRBJ2-7; tentatively, D is TRBD2 (6 bases). This CDR3 region has 17 residues. The V end was cut by 5 bases, the J end by 0 bases, with 20 bases between. Germline V CDR1 and CDR2: SEHNR, FQNEAQ (reference sequence).

This clonotype came up a few times. The chain uses TRBV5-1 and TRBJ2-2; D remains ambiguous. The V gene lost 0 bases and the J gene lost 4 bases, with 10 bases spanning the gap. The CDR3 sequence is 15 residues long. Germline V CDR1 and CDR2: SGHRS, YFSETQ. CDR3 region: CASSLVSGLTGELFF. CDR3 nucleotide sequence: TGCGCCAGCAGCTTGGTATCTGGGCTCACCGGGGAGCTGTTTTTT.

This clonotype has a count of ten or more. The chain uses TRBV7-9 and TRBJ2-7, with 8 bases fitting TRBD1. CDR1 and CDR2 (germline): SEHNR, FQNEAQ (reference sequence). The CDR3 has 15 amino acids. V trimming: 7 bases; J trimming: 2 bases; junction bases outside the gene matches: 10. CDR3 sequence reads: CASTLAGQGPYEQYF. The CDR3 DNA reads as TGTGCCAGCACCCTAGCTGGACAGGGCCCCTACGAGCAGTACTTC. The full variable domain, with the rest looked up from reference TRBV7-9 and TRBJ2-7, is DTGVSQNPRHKITKRGQNVTFRCDPISEHNRLYWYRQTLGQGPEFLTYFQNEAQLEKSRLLSDRFSAERPKGSFSTLEIQRTEQGDSAMYLCASTLAGQGPYEQYFGPGTRLTVT.

This clonotype was counted ten times or more. This chain uses TRBV2 with TRBJ2-2; D remains unclear. The CDR3 sequence is 12 residues long. Germline CDR1 reads SNHLY; CDR2 reads FYNNEI. Trimming cost V 3 bases and J 3 bases, with 2 bases left between them. As DNA, the CDR3 is TGTGCCAGCAGTGATTACACCGGGGAGCTGTTTTTT. It is translated as CASSDYTGELFF.

The table lists this clonotype with a few counts. This sequence joins TRBV20-1 and TRBJ2-1, with 10 positions matching TRBD2. Germline CDR1 reads DFQATT; CDR2 reads SNEGSKA (reference sequence). This CDR3 is 15 amino acids long. Unmatched junction bases numbered 9, after V lost 5 bases and J lost 5 bases. DNA of the CDR3: TGCAGTGCTGTCCGGACTAGCGGTGAGAACAATGAGCAGTTCTTC. Translating gives CSAVRTSGENNEQFF.